This T cell receptor (beta chain) was documented in a study of blood T cell repertoires in COVID-19. The CDR3 runs 14 residues. Per the germline V gene, CDR1 is SEHNR and CDR2 is FQNEAQ (reference sequence). In regard to this clone: One junction end disagrees with the germline gene, perhaps due to a read error.

Residents of about two dozen US areas, aged about 18 to 89 years, made up the participants. Resolution of symptoms, clearance, or two negative PCRs was present in recovered Cohort 3 donors. Assay used: immunoSEQ multiplex PCR; TCRdb lists only in-frame clones, some missing. The sample has roughly 250,000 clones, roughly nine tenths seen once. Material for sequencing was PBMCs or T cells enriched from blood (not recorded which). This chain uses TRBV7-9 with TRBJ1-6, with 9 bases lining up with TRBD1. This sequence originates from a woman younger than 35 who had recovered from COVID-19. The CDR3 sequence: CASTLQGASSPLHF. CDR3 coding DNA: TGTGCCAGCACCTTACAGGGGGCGTCGTCACCCCTCCACTTT.